Each of the 22 T cell receptor beta chains below was sequenced from the same sample in a study of blood T cell repertoires in COVID-19. This table comes from immunoSEQ multiplex PCR, and its TCRdb copy is limited to in-frame clones, with some not included. The sample lists 65,000 to 90,000 clones; almost 85% were seen once. The sequencing input was peripheral blood. These receptors all stem from a man aged 60 to 75 with acute or convalescent COVID-19.

This rearrangement joins TRBV9 to TRBJ2-3; D might be TRBD1 (6 bases). The CDR3 consists of 16 residues. V lost 4 bases, J lost 2 bases, and 17 bases lay in between. Per germline, CDR1 SGDLS and CDR2 YYNGEE. CDR3 sequence: CASSLSRDIFTDTQYF. DNA for the CDR3: TGTGCCAGCAGCCTTTCCCGGGACATATTCACAGATACGCAGTATTTT.

This clone was seen more than once but under ten times. The chain couples TRBV6-1 to TRBJ1-1; 11 bases are a match to TRBD1. With V trimmed by 4 bases and J by 1 base, 5 bases remained unmatched. Germline lookup yields CDR1 MNHNS and CDR2 SASEGT. The CDR3 sequence is 16 residues long. CDR3 in DNA: TGTGCCAGCAGTGGGGGACAGGGGGGGAGGAACACTGAAGCTTTCTTT. Its protein product is CASSGGQGGRNTEAFF.

The chain couples TRBV5-8 to TRBJ2-3; 8 bases align to TRBD2. V shed 3 bases and J 3 bases; nucleotides not matched to a gene: 15. Germline assignment: CDR1 SGHTS and CDR2 YDEGEE. The CDR3 has 18 amino acids. CDR3 nucleotides: TGTGCCAGCAGCTGGACAAGCGGGAGAGGGGTGCGGACAGATACGCAGTATTTT. Its protein is CASSWTSGRGVRTDTQYF. Filled out from reference TRBV5-8 and TRBJ2-3, the complete variable domain reads EAGVTQSPTHLIKTRGQQATLRCSPISGHTSVYWYQQALGLGLQFLLWYDEGEERNRGNFPPRFSGRQFPNYSSELNVNALELEDSALYLCASSWTSGRGVRTDTQYFGPGTRLTVL.

This clone has a single count. The chain has TRBV11-3 and TRBJ2-1; TRBD2 matches 11 bases. The germline gives CDR1 SGHNT, CDR2 YENEEA. V shed 6 bases, J shed 3 bases, and the junction held 1 base outside the gene matches. CDR3 size: 14 residues. Here the CDR3 DNA reads TGTGCCAGCAGTAGCGGGGGGGTCTACAATGAGCAGTTCTTC. This translates into CASSSGGVYNEQFF.

The chain couples TRBV9 to TRBJ2-3; TRBD2 aligns across 8 bases. This CDR3 comprises 15 residues. V was clipped by 1 base and J by 0 bases; unmatched bases: 1. CDR1 is SGDLS, CDR2 YYNGEE, per germline. The CDR3 DNA follows: TGTGCCAGCAGCGTAAAGCGGGGGAGCACAGATACGCAGTATTTT. Its protein product is CASSVKRGSTDTQYF.

The table lists this clone with a few counts. CDR3 loop: CATSDQTGAISNEQFF. CDR3 nucleotide sequence: TGTGCCACCAGTGATCAGACAGGGGCGATCAGCAATGAGCAGTTCTTC. The chain recombines TRBV24-1 with TRBJ2-1; 8 nucleotides line up with TRBD1. In germline, CDR1 is KGHDR, CDR2 SFDVKD. With V trimmed by 3 bases and J by 6 bases, 9 bases remained unmatched. The CDR3 covers 16 residues.

V usage is TRBV27 and J usage is TRBJ2-1; D gene ambiguous. From germline, CDR1 is MNHEY and CDR2 SMNVEV (reference sequence). The length of the CDR3 is 16 residues. With 3 bases removed from V and 0 bases from J, the gap between germline ends came to 12 bases. CDR3 nucleotide sequence: TGTGCCAGCAGTTTTAGTTCCGCCTACTCCTACAATGAGCAGTTCTTC. This encodes CASSFSSAYSYNEQFF.

The chain joins TRBV5-1 to TRBJ2-5, with D hard to call. This CDR3 contains 13 residues. The germline V and J ends were trimmed by 0 bases and 5 bases, with 8 bases remaining between them. Germline V lookup: CDR1 SGHRS, CDR2 YFSETQ. The CDR3 DNA reads TGCGCCAGCAGCTTGGATTCGGTGGAGACCCAGTACTTC. Protein sequence: CASSLDSVETQYF.

The genes are TRBV28 and TRBJ1-2; no definite D call. Trimming shortened V by 2 bases and J by 6 bases, and 7 bases separated the two germline ends. CDR1 is MDHEN, CDR2 SYDVKM, per germline. The CDR3 has 12 amino acids. CDR3 nucleotides: TGTGCCAGCAGTTTAATTAGCAATGGCTACACCTTC. It translates to CASSLISNGYTF.

The rearrangement links TRBV23-1 to TRBJ2-3; the D gene is possibly TRBD1 (6 bases). TRBV23-1 is sorted into the ORF group, with uncertain function. V lost 8 bases and J lost 2, with 17 bases in between. The CDR3 runs to 15 residues. The chain's CDR3 is CASCFRGSPTDTQYF. The CDR3 DNA reads as TGCGCCAGCTGCTTTAGGGGGTCCCCCACAGATACGCAGTATTTT.

The chain carries TRBV7-2 and TRBJ1-2, with a tentative D call TRBD1 (6 bases). V lost 0 bases, J lost 6 bases, and 11 bases lay in between. Germline-derived CDR1 and CDR2 are SGHTA and FQGNSA. The CDR3 has 14 residues. CDR3 bases: TGTGCCAGCAGCTTAGCAATGGGGGCCCATGGCTACACCTTC. Translating gives CASSLAMGAHGYTF.

The rearrangement joins TRBV11-2 to TRBJ2-2, with D possibly being TRBD2 (5 bases). Germline loops: CDR1 SGHAT, CDR2 FQNNGV. The V end lost 5 bases, the J end lost 4 bases, and 14 bases lay between the germline ends. The CDR3 loop spans 15 amino acids. This CDR3 reads CASSTGSPSTGELFF. CDR3 nucleotides: TGTGCCAGCAGCACGGGATCCCCGTCCACCGGGGAGCTGTTTTTT. The variable domain in full, with the rest retrieved from reference TRBV11-2 and TRBJ2-2, is EAGVAQSPRYKIIEKRQSVAFWCNPISGHATLYWYQQILGQGPKLLIQFQNNGVVDDSQLPKDRFSAERLKGVDSTLKIQPAKLEDSAVYLCASSTGSPSTGELFFGEGSRLTVL.

In DNA, the CDR3 is TGTGCCATCACTTCCGGGGGTCCGCTCTCTGGAAACACCATATATTTT. It is translated as CAITSGGPLSGNTIYF. This chain connects TRBV10-3 to TRBJ1-3, with a tentative D call TRBD1 (5 bases). Germline V gene data show CDR1 as ENHRY and CDR2 as SYGVKD. The CDR3 is made up of 16 amino acids. V lost 7 bases and J lost 0, with 16 bases in between.

This chain connects TRBV2 to TRBJ1-1; 7 positions agree with TRBD1. This CDR3 is 15 amino acids long. Unmatched junction bases numbered 7, after V lost 1 base and J lost 5 bases. Germline V gives CDR1 SNHLY, CDR2 FYNNEI. The CDR3 DNA is TGTGCCAGCAGTGAAGTCTCGACAGGGAGTACTGAAGCTTTCTTT. It translates to CASSEVSTGSTEAFF. The variable domain in full, with the rest retrieved from reference TRBV2 and TRBJ1-1, is EPEVTQTPSHQVTQMGQEVILRCVPISNHLYFYWYRQILGQKVEFLVSFYNNEISEKSEIFDDQFSVERPDGSNFTLKIRSTKLEDSAMYFCASSEVSTGSTEAFFGQGTRLTVV.

The V and J genes are TRBV28 and TRBJ1-2; 7 bases are shared with TRBD1. The V segment lost 6 bases and the J segment 1 base; nucleotides outside the gene matches: 5. Germline loops: CDR1 MDHEN, CDR2 SYDVKM. CDR3 size: 14 residues. The CDR3 DNA sequence: TGTGCCAGCAGGCGGGGACAGCTTAACTATGGCTACACCTTC. This encodes CASRRGQLNYGYTF.

In this sample, this clone turned up once. The chain links TRBV5-1 to TRBJ2-4; TRBD1 aligns across 8 bases. Unmatched junction bases numbered 12, after V lost 4 bases and J lost 6 bases. This CDR3 is built from 16 residues. Germline-derived CDR1 and CDR2 are SGHRS and YFSETQ. This CDR3 is CASSPLVGQGSNIQYF. In nucleotides, the CDR3 is TGCGCCAGCAGCCCTTTGGTCGGACAGGGATCAAACATTCAGTACTTC.

This chain links TRBV6-2 or TRBV6-3 with TRBJ2-7; 8 nucleotides line up with TRBD2. The CDR3 sequence is 13 residues long. CDR1 is MNHEY and CDR2 is SVGEGT in the germline V gene. J lost 6 bases, V lost 5 bases, and 6 bases had no gene match. CDR3 nucleotide sequence: TGTGCCAGCAGTACCGGGACTAGGACCGAGCAGTACTTC. It is translated as CASSTGTRTEQYF.

This chain joins TRBV12-5 and TRBJ2-7; 7 positions match TRBD2. CDR1 and CDR2 from the germline V gene are LGHNT and FRNRAP. The CDR3 is 13 amino acids. The J segment lost 3 bases and the V segment lost 7 bases, leaving 6 bases of the junction unmatched. CDR3 amino acids: CASVSGGSYEQYF. For the CDR3, the DNA is TGTGCTAGTGTTTCGGGGGGAAGCTACGAGCAGTACTTC.

The rearrangement links TRBV5-4 to TRBJ2-7, with 11 bases that match TRBD1. V shed 0 bases, J shed 3 bases, and the junction held 2 bases outside the gene matches. Per germline, CDR1 SGHNT and CDR2 YYREEE (reference sequence). CDR3 length equals 15 residues. The CDR3 sequence: CASSLGGQGGYEQYF. CDR3 nucleotide sequence: TGTGCCAGCAGCTTGGGGGGACAGGGGGGCTACGAGCAGTACTTC.

V is TRBV9 and J is TRBJ1-3; 8 positions agree with TRBD1. Unmatched junction bases numbered 9, after V lost 0 bases and J lost 4 bases. The CDR3 spans 17 residues. Germline V gene lookup returns CDR1 SGDLS and CDR2 YYNGEE. CDR3 amino acids: CASSVGGWTGIGNTIYF. The DNA of the CDR3 is TGTGCCAGCAGCGTAGGGGGTTGGACAGGGATCGGAAACACCATATATTTT.

The V call is TRBV3-1 (or the pseudogene TRBV3-2), the J call TRBJ2-7, with D tentatively TRBD1 (6 bases). This CDR3 is 13 amino acids long. CDR1 LGHDT and CDR2 YNNKEL come from the germline V gene (reference sequence). The ends were cut back, 8 bases at V and 5 bases at J, with 16 bases in the middle. The CDR3 DNA reads TGTGCCAGCGGGGTCTGGGACACTCACGAGCAGTACTTC. Amino acid sequence: CASGVWDTHEQYF.

This chain connects TRBV29-1 to TRBJ1-5; maybe TRBD1 (6 bases). Trimming left V 4 bases short and J 4 bases short, with 11 bases between. CDR1 is SQVTM and CDR2 is ANQGSEA in the germline V gene. The CDR3 spans 13 residues. The CDR3 reads CSVAGGGNQPQHF. The CDR3 DNA reads as TGCAGCGTTGCGGGAGGGGGGAATCAGCCCCAGCATTTT. Drawing the rest from reference TRBV29-1 and TRBJ1-5, the complete variable domain is SAVISQKPSRDICQRGTSLTIQCQVDSQVTMMFWYRQQPGQSLTLIATANQGSEATYESGFVIDKFPISRPNLTFSTLTVSNMSPEDSSIYLCSVAGGGNQPQHFGDGTRLSIL.